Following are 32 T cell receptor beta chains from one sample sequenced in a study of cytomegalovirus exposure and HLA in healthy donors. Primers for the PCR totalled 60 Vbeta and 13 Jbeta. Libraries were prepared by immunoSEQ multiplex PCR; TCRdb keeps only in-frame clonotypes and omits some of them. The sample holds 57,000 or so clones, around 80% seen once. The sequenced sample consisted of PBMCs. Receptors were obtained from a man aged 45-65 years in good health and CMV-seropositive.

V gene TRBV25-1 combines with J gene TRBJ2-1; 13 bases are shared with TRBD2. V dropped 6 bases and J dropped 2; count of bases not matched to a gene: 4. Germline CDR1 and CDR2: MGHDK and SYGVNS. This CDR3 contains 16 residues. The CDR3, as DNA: TGTGCCAGCAGGGGGACTAGCGGGACCACCTACAATGAGCAGTTCTTC. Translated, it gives CASRGTSGTTYNEQFF.

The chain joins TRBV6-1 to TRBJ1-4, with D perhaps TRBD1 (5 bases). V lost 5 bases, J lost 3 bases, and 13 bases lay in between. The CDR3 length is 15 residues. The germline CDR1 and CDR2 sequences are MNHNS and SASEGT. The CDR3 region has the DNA TGTGCCAGCAGTAAAGACAGCGGCCCTAATGAAAAACTGTTTTTT. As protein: CASSKDSGPNEKLFF.

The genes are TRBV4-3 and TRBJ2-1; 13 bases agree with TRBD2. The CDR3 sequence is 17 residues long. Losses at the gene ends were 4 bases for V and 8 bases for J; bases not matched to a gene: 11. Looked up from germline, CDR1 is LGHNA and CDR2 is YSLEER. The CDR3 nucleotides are TGCGCCAGCAGCCGGAAGGTACTAGCGGGGGGGCAACATGAGCAGTTCTTC. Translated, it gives CASSRKVLAGGQHEQFF.

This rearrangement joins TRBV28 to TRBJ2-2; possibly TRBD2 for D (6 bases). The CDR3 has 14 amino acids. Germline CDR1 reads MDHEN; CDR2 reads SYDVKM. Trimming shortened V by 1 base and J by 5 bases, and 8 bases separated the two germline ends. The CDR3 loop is CASSLFGGTGELFF. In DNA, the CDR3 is TGTGCCAGCAGTTTATTCGGGGGAACCGGGGAGCTGTTTTTT.

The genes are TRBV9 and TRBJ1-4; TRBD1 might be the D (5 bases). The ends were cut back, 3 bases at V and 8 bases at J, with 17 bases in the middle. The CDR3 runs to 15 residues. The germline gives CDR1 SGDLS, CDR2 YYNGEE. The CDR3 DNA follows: TGTGCCAGCAGCGCAGCCCAGGGTTTCGGCGAAAAACTGTTTTTT. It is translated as CASSAAQGFGEKLFF.

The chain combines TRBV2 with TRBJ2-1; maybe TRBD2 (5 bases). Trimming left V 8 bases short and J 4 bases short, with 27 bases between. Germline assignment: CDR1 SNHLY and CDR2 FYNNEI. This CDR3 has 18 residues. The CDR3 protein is CASLSERSSRSVYNEQFF. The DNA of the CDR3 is TGTGCCAGCCTAAGCGAAAGGTCTAGCCGCTCGGTGTACAATGAGCAGTTCTTC.

The CDR3 protein is CASSIRVVAGSNTGELFF. The CDR3 bases are TGTGCCAGTAGTATCCGGGTGGTAGCGGGTTCAAACACCGGGGAGCTGTTTTTT. The chain is built from TRBV19 and TRBJ2-2; TRBD2 matches 7 bases. V lost 3 bases and J lost 2; bases outside the gene matches: 12. The CDR3 length is 18 residues. Germline-derived CDR1 and CDR2 are LNHDA and SQIVND (reference sequence).

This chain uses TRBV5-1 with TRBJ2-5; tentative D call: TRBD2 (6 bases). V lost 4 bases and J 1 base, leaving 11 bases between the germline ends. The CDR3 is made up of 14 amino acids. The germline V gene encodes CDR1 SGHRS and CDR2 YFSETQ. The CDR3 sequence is CASSLTSSQETQYF. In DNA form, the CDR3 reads TGCGCCAGCAGCCTCACTAGCTCCCAAGAGACCCAGTACTTC.

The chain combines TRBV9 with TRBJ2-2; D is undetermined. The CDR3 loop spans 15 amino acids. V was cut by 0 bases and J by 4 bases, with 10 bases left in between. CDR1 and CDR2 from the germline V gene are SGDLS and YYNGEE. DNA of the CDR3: TGTGCCAGCAGCGTAGGAGACTCGGCCACCGGGGAGCTGTTTTTT. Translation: CASSVGDSATGELFF.

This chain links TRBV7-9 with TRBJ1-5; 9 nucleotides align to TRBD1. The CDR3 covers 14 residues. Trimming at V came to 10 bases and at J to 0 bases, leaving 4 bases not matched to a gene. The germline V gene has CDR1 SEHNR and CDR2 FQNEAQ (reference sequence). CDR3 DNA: TGTGCCACCCAGACAGGGGGTAGCAATCAGCCCCAGCATTTT. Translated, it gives CATQTGGSNQPQHF.

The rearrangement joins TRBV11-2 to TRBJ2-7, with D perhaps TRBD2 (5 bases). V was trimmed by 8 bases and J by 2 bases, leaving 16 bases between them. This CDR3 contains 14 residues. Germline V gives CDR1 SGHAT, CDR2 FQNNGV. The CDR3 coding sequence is TGTGCCAGCGGGTTTGACCCCGGGGCCTACGAGCAGTACTTC. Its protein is CASGFDPGAYEQYF.

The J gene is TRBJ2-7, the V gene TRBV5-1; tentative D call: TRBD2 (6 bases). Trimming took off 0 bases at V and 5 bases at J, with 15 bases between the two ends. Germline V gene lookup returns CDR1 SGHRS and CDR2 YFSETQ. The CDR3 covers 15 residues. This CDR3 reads CASSLGVREVDEQYF. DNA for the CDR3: TGCGCCAGCAGCTTGGGTGTCAGGGAGGTGGACGAGCAGTACTTC.

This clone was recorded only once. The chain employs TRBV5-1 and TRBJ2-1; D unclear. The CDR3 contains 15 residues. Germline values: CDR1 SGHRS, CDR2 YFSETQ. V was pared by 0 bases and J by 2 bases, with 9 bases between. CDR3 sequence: CASSLDSPTYNEQFF. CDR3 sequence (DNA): TGCGCCAGCAGCTTGGACAGCCCGACCTACAATGAGCAGTTCTTC.

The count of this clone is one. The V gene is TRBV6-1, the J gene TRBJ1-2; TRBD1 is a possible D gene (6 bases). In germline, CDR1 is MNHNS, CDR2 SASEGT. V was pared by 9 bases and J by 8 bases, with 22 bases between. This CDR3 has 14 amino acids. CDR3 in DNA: TGTGCCAGTATCCTTACGCGGGGGGCAGGGGGCTACACCTTC. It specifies CASILTRGAGGYTF.

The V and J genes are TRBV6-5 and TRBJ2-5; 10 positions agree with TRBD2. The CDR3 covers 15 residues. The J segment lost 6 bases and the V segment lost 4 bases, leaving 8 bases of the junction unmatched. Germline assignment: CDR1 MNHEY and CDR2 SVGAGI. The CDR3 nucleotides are TGTGCCAGCAGTTTAGCGGGAGGTAGTCAGAAGACCCAGTACTTC. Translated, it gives CASSLAGGSQKTQYF.

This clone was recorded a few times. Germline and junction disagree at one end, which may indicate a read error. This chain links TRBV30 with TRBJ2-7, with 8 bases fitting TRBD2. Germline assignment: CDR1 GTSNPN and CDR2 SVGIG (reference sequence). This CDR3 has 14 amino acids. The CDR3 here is CDWSWGLGPYEQYF. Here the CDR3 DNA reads TGTGACTGGAGTTGGGGACTAGGCCCCTACGAGCAGTACTTC.

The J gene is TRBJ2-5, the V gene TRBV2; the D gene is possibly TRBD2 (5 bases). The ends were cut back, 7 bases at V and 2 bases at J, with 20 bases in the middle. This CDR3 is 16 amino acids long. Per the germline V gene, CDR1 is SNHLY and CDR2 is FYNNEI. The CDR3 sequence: CASNAGGKGLQETQYF. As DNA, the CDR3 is TGTGCCAGCAACGCCGGAGGTAAAGGGCTACAAGAGACCCAGTACTTC.

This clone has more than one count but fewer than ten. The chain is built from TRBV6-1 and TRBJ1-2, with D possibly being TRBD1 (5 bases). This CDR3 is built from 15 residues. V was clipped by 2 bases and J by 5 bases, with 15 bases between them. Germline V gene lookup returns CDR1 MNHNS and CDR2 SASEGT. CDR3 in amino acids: CASSEWQGGVYGYTF. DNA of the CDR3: TGTGCCAGCAGTGAATGGCAGGGCGGGGTATATGGCTACACCTTC.

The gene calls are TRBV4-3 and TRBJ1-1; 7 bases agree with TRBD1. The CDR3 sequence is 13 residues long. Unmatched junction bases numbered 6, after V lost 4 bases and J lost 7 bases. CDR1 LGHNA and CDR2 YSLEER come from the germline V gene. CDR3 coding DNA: TGCGCCAGCAGCCTTCGACAGGGTTATGAAGCTTTCTTT. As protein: CASSLRQGYEAFF.

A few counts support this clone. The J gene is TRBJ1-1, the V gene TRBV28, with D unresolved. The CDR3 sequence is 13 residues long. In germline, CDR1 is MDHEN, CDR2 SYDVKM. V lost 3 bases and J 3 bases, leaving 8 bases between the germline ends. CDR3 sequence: CASSLIADTEAFF. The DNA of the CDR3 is TGTGCCAGCAGTTTGATAGCGGACACTGAAGCTTTCTTT.

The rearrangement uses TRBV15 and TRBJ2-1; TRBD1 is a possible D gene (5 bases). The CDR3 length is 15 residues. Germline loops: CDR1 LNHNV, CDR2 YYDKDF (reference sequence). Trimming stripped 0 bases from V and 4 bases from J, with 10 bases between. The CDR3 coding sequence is TGTGCCACCAGCAGAGAGTCGGACATGTACAATGAGCAGTTCTTC. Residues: CATSRESDMYNEQFF.

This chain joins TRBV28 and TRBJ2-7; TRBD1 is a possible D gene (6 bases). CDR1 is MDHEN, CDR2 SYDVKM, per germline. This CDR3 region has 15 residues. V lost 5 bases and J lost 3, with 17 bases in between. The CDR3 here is CASSPPRGHLYEQYF. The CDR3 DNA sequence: TGTGCCAGCAGTCCCCCACGGGGACACCTCTACGAGCAGTACTTC.

The CDR3 nucleotides are TGCAGTGCTATTGACAGGGCTAGCTACACCTTC. It yields the protein CSAIDRASYTF. The chain has TRBV20-1 and TRBJ1-2; the match to TRBD1 covers 7 bases. J lost 9 bases, V lost 4 bases, and 5 bases had no gene match. The CDR3 has 11 amino acids. Germline V CDR1 and CDR2: DFQATT, SNEGSKA (reference sequence).

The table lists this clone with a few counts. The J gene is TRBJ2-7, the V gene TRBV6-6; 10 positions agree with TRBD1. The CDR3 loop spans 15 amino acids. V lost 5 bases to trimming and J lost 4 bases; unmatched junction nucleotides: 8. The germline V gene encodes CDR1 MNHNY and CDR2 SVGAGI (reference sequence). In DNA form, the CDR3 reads TGTGCCAGCAGTCCGCGACAGGGGGCGGCTTACGAGCAGTACTTC. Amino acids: CASSPRQGAAYEQYF.

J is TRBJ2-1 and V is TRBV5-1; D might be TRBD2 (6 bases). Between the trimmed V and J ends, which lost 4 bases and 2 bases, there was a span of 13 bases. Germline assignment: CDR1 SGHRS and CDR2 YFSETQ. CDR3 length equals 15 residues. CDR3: CASSPKAGPYNEQFF. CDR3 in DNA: TGCGCCAGCAGCCCGAAGGCGGGACCCTACAATGAGCAGTTCTTC.

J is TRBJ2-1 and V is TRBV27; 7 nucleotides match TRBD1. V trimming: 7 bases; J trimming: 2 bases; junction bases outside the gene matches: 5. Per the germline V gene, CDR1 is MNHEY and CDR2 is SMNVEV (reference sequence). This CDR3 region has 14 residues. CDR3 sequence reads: CASNRQGTYNEQFF. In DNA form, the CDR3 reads TGTGCCAGCAACCGACAGGGAACCTACAATGAGCAGTTCTTC.

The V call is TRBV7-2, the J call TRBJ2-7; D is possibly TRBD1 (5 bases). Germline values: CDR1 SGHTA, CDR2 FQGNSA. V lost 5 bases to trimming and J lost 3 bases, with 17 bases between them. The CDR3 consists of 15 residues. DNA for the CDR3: TGTGCCAGCAGCCTTCAGGGAAGTGCCGGCTACGAGCAGTACTTC. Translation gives CASSLQGSAGYEQYF.

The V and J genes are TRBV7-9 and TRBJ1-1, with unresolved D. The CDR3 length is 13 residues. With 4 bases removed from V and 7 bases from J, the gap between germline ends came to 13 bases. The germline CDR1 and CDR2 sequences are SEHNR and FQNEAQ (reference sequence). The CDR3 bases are TGTGCCAGCAGCTCTAGTCTAGGCTTTGAAGCTTTCTTT. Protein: CASSSSLGFEAFF.

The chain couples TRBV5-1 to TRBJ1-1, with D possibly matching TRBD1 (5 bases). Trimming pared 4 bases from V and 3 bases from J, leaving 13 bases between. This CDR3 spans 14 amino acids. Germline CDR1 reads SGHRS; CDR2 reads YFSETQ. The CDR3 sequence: CASSRGDLDTEAFF. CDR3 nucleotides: TGCGCCAGCAGCCGAGGGGACTTAGACACTGAAGCTTTCTTT.

The chain's CDR3 is CASTGGWTGELFF. Written as DNA, the CDR3 is TGTGCCAGTACCGGAGGGTGGACCGGGGAGCTGTTTTTT. The chain couples TRBV19 to TRBJ2-2; a weak D match, TRBD2 (6 bases). CDR3 length equals 13 residues. Per germline, CDR1 LNHDA and CDR2 SQIVND (reference sequence). With 7 bases removed from V and 5 bases from J, the gap between germline ends came to 11 bases.

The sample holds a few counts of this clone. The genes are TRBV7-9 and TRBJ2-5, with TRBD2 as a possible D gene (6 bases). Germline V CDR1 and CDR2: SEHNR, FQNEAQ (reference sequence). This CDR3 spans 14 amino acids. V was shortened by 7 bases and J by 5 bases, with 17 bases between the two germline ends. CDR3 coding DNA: TGTGCCAGCATCGTAAGCGGGTCAGGCGAGACCCAGTACTTC. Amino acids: CASIVSGSGETQYF.

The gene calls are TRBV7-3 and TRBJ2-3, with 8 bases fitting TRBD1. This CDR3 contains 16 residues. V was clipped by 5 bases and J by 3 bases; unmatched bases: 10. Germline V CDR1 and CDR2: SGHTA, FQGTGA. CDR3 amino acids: CASSQQGVGGTDTQYF. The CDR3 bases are TGTGCCAGCAGCCAACAGGGGGTCGGAGGGACAGATACGCAGTATTTT.